This paragraph covers one T cell receptor beta chain sequence. The data were obtained in a study of regulatory T cells in long-lasting Graves disease. Time point in this sample: newly diagnosed GD, antithyroid drugs for less than 3 months. The authors made the TCR library using RNA they extracted from PBMCs. With 7 bases clipped from V and 3 bases from J, the junction kept 9 bases outside the gene matches. Germline assignment: CDR1 MNHEY and CDR2 SMNVEV (reference sequence). The CDR3 extends over 14 amino acids. Arm-PCR of CDR3 regions and iRepertoire HTBI primers were the basis on which TCR beta libraries were built. TCRdb reprocessed the multiplex PCR reads with MiXCR, giving one entry per CDR3 protein. The sample lists a few hundred thousand distinct CDR3 sequences, about 13% occurring once. A further study also used this sample, focusing on T cells in Graves' hyperthyroidism and ophthalmopathy.

The chain links TRBV27 to TRBJ2-7, with TRBD2 matching over 7 bases. This sample comprised peripheral blood mononuclear cells (PBMCs), obtained at new diagnosis, from a patient treated with antithyroid drugs. The source is a man in his thirties or forties with Graves disease. The CDR3 sequence: CASTPGRGHYEQYF. DNA of the CDR3: TGTGCCAGCACCCCAGGGAGGGGTCACTACGAGCAGTACTTC.